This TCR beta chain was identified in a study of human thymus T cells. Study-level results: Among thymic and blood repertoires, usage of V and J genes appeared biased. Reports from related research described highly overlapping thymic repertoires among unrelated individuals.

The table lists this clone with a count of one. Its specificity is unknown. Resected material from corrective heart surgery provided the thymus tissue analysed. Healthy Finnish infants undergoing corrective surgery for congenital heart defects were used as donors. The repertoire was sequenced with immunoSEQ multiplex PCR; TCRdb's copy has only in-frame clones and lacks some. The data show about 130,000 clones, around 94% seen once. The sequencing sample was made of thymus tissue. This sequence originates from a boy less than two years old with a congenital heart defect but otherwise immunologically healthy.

This CDR3 reads CSVSVRGFNEKLFF. As DNA, the CDR3 is TGCAGCGTTTCTGTTCGGGGGTTCAATGAAAAACTGTTTTTT. J is TRBJ1-4 and V is TRBV29-1, with a tentative D call TRBD1 (5 bases). CDR1 is SQVTM and CDR2 is ANQGSEA in the germline V gene. Trimming stripped 5 bases from V and 5 bases from J, with 15 bases between. The CDR3 sequence is 14 residues long. The full variable domain, in which reference TRBV29-1 and TRBJ1-4 provide the parts outside the CDR3, is SAVISQKPSRDICQRGTSLTIQCQVDSQVTMMFWYRQQPGQSLTLIATANQGSEATYESGFVIDKFPISRPNLTFSTLTVSNMSPEDSSIYLCSVSVRGFNEKLFFGSGTQLSVL.